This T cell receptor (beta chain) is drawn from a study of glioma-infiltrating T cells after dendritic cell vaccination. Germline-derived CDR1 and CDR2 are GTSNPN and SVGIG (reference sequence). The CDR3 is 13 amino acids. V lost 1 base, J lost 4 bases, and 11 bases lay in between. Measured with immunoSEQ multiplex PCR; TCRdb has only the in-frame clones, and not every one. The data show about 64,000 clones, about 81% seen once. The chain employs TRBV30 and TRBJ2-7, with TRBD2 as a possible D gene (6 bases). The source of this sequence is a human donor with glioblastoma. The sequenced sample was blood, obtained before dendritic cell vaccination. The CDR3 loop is CAWSGGVGYEQYF. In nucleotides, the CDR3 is TGTGCCTGGAGTGGGGGGGTTGGTTACGAGCAGTACTTC.